What follows are 25 T cell receptor beta chains derived from one specimen sequenced in a study of regulatory T cells in long-lasting Graves disease. Arm-PCR of CDR3 regions with iRepertoire HTBI primers generated TCR beta libraries. TCRdb re-called the multiplex PCR reads with MiXCR, one entry per CDR3 protein. The table has 400,000 to 450,000 distinct CDR3 sequences, roughly 15% seen once. Regarding time point: newly diagnosed GD, antithyroid drugs for less than 3 months. Scientists built the TCR library using RNA that was extracted from PBMCs. This same sample was also taken into another study, of T cells in Graves' hyperthyroidism and ophthalmopathy.

The sequencing used peripheral blood mononuclear cells (PBMCs), collected at new diagnosis, from a patient treated with antithyroid drugs. All receptors derive from a woman under 40 with Graves disease.

This clonotype was counted at least ten times. The genes are TRBV29-1 and TRBJ2-2; D not resolved. The CDR3 has 13 amino acids. Trimming left V 7 bases short and J 4 bases short, with 13 bases between. The germline CDR1 and CDR2 sequences are SQVTM and ANQGSEA. This CDR3 reads CSATTESTGELFF. CDR3 DNA sequence: TGCAGCGCAACGACGGAATCCACCGGGGAGCTGTTTTTT.

This clonotype was counted at least ten times. The V call is TRBV12-3 or TRBV12-4, the J call TRBJ2-3; D perhaps matches TRBD2 (5 bases). The CDR3 consists of 15 residues. V dropped 2 bases and J dropped 1 base, with 10 bases sitting between them. The CDR3 coding sequence is TGTGCCAGCAGTTTACAGCCCGGGGGCACAGATACGCAGTATTTT. Amino acid sequence: CASSLQPGGTDTQYF.

This clonotype has a count of ten or more. This sequence joins TRBV7-2 and TRBJ1-1, with D possibly being TRBD1 (6 bases). Germline assignment: CDR1 SGHTA and CDR2 FQGNSA. The CDR3 totals 14 residues. The V gene lost 6 bases and the J gene lost 1 base, with 12 bases spanning the gap. CDR3 residues: CASSFGQQNTEAFF. CDR3 DNA: TGTGCCAGCAGTTTCGGACAGCAGAACACTGAAGCTTTCTTT.

This clonotype was recorded a few times. This chain links TRBV30 with TRBJ2-3, with 8 bases identical to TRBD2. CDR1 GTSNPN and CDR2 SVGIG come from the germline V gene (reference sequence). The CDR3 extends over 15 amino acids. V lost 2 bases, J lost 6 bases, and 10 bases stayed unmatched. CDR3 residues: CAWSWGAGVTDTQYF. DNA of the CDR3: TGTGCCTGGAGTTGGGGAGCGGGAGTGACGGATACGCAGTATTTT.

Ten or more counts support this clonotype. This chain joins TRBV18 and TRBJ1-4; D remains unclear. Germline V gives CDR1 KGHSH, CDR2 LQKENI. V was trimmed by 4 bases and J by 6 bases, leaving 12 bases between them. The CDR3 spans 14 residues. CDR3 DNA sequence: TGTGCCAGCTCACGTTCTGGCATGGATGAAAAACTGTTTTTT. Its translation is CASSRSGMDEKLFF. Full variable domain (missing parts from reference TRBV18 and TRBJ1-4): NAGVMQNPRHLVRRRGQEARLRCSPMKGHSHVYWYRQLPEEGLKFMVYLQKENIIDESGMPKERFSAEFPKEGPSILRIQQVVRGDSAAYFCASSRSGMDEKLFFGSGTQLSVL.

With respect to this clonotype: Here the CDR3 omits its conserved ending phenylalanine or tryptophan, so a read error is the likely source. The V and J genes are TRBV27 and TRBJ2-3; possibly TRBD2 for D (6 bases). Germline-derived CDR1 and CDR2 are MNHEY and SMNVEV (reference sequence). This CDR3 contains 13 residues. V was trimmed by 3 bases and J by 6 bases, leaving 10 bases between them. The CDR3 loop reads CASSFRAGDTQYL. The CDR3 bases are TGTGCCAGCAGTTTCCGTGCGGGGGATACGCAGTATCTT.

The rearrangement joins TRBV18 to TRBJ1-3; TRBD1 agrees at 8 bases. From germline, CDR1 is KGHSH and CDR2 LQKENI. V was clipped by 3 bases and J by 0 bases; unmatched bases: 7. This CDR3 spans 17 amino acids. For the CDR3, the DNA is TGTGCCAGCTCACCTATGGGACAGGCGCGCTCTGGAAACACCATATATTTT. Its protein product is CASSPMGQARSGNTIYF. Variable domain in full (rest from reference TRBV18 and TRBJ1-3): NAGVMQNPRHLVRRRGQEARLRCSPMKGHSHVYWYRQLPEEGLKFMVYLQKENIIDESGMPKERFSAEFPKEGPSILRIQQVVRGDSAAYFCASSPMGQARSGNTIYFGEGSWLTVV.

This clonotype was counted many times. The rearrangement joins TRBV12-3 or TRBV12-4 to TRBJ2-5, with D hard to call. The length of the CDR3 is 15 residues. Trimming removed 3 bases from V and 5 bases from J, with 16 bases in between. The chain's CDR3 is CASSLATPIGETQYF. The CDR3 DNA follows: TGTGCCAGCAGTTTGGCGACTCCGATTGGGGAGACCCAGTACTTC.

A few counts support this clonotype. J is TRBJ2-5 and V is TRBV14, with D possibly TRBD2 on 5 matching bases. The germline V and J ends were trimmed by 4 bases and 5 bases, with 17 bases remaining between them. The CDR3 is 15 residues long. The germline gives CDR1 SGHDN, CDR2 FVKESK. The CDR3 reads CASSPYTTGGETQYF. CDR3 sequence (DNA): TGTGCCAGCAGCCCTTACACCACTGGAGGCGAGACCCAGTACTTC.

Notes on this clonotype: A much larger clone sits a single nucleotide away, making a read error possible. This chain joins TRBV11-2 and TRBJ1-4, with 8 nucleotides matching TRBD1. There are 16 residues in the CDR3. Germline V gene sequence: CDR1 SGHAT, CDR2 FQNNGV. The CDR3 is CVSSHWTGTTNEKLFF. As DNA, the CDR3 is TGTGTCAGCAGCCACTGGACAGGGACAACTAATGAAAAACTGTTTTTT. Full variable domain (missing parts from reference TRBV11-2 and TRBJ1-4): EAGVAQSPRYKIIEKRQSVAFWCNPISGHATLYWYQQILGQGPKLLIQFQNNGVVDDSQLPKDRFSAERLKGVDSTLKIQPAKLEDSAVYLCVSSHWTGTTNEKLFFGSGTQLSVL.

This clonotype was detected many times. The rearrangement links TRBV11-2 to TRBJ2-5, with TRBD2 as a possible D gene (6 bases). Germline CDR1 and CDR2: SGHAT and FQNNGV. The CDR3 is 15 residues long. Trimming removed 2 bases from V and 5 bases from J, with 15 bases in between. The CDR3 sequence: CASSLSVAGRETQYF. As DNA, the CDR3 is TGTGCCAGCAGCTTATCCGTGGCGGGGCGGGAGACCCAGTACTTC.

The table lists this clonotype with a few counts. The chain links TRBV28 to TRBJ2-1; D might be TRBD1 or TRBD2, each matching 5 bases. From germline, CDR1 is MDHEN and CDR2 SYDVKM. There are 14 residues in the CDR3. The ends were cut back, 2 bases at V and 6 bases at J, with 11 bases in the middle. The CDR3 reads CASSLPGTCNEQFF. CDR3 nucleotides: TGTGCCAGCAGTTTACCGGGGACCTGCAATGAGCAGTTCTTC. Full variable domain (outside the CDR3, taken from reference TRBV28 and TRBJ2-1): DVKVTQSSRYLVKRTGEKVFLECVQDMDHENMFWYRQDPGLGLRLIYFSYDVKMKEKGDIPEGYSVSREKKERFSLILESASTNQTSMYLCASSLPGTCNEQFFGPGTRLTVL.

The table lists this clonotype with many counts. The chain carries TRBV12-3 or TRBV12-4 and TRBJ2-3; D is unclear. Trimming took 1 base from V and 1 from J, leaving 9 bases between them. The CDR3 loop spans 15 amino acids. Written as DNA, the CDR3 is TGTGCCAGCAGTTTAGAGGGTGGTGGCACAGATACGCAGTATTTT. Translated, it gives CASSLEGGGTDTQYF.

This clonotype was counted ten times or more. The J gene is TRBJ2-1, the V gene TRBV11-1; 7 bases fit TRBD2. CDR3 length: 16 residues. J lost 10 bases, V lost 0 bases, and 12 bases had no gene match. The germline CDR1 and CDR2 sequences are SGHAT and FQDESV (reference sequence). The CDR3 sequence is CASSLAGAGARSEQFF. The CDR3 DNA sequence: TGTGCCAGCAGCTTAGCCGGGGCGGGAGCCCGTTCCGAGCAGTTCTTC. The full variable domain, its missing parts supplied by reference TRBV11-1 and TRBJ2-1, is EAEVAQSPRYKITEKSQAVAFWCDPISGHATLYWYRQILGQGPELLVQFQDESVVDDSQLPKDRFSAERLKGVDSTLKIQPAELGDSAMYLCASSLAGAGARSEQFFGPGTRLTVL.

This clonotype was seen ten or more times. The chain combines TRBV20-1 with TRBJ2-7, with D perhaps matching TRBD2 (6 bases). Germline assignment: CDR1 DFQATT and CDR2 SNEGSKA (reference sequence). Trimming took 8 bases from V and 2 from J, leaving 16 bases between them. The CDR3 runs to 13 residues. The CDR3 spells CSSGLPSAYEQYF. The CDR3 bases are TGCAGTTCGGGGTTACCTAGCGCCTACGAGCAGTACTTC.

As to this clonotype: This sequence may be a read error, since a much larger clone differs from it by one base. V is TRBV5-1 and J is TRBJ2-1, with a tentative D call TRBD2 (5 bases). Germline V CDR1 and CDR2: SGHRS, YFSETQ. CDR3 length: 17 residues. Trimming shortened V by 3 bases and J by 13 bases, and 29 bases separated the two germline ends. The CDR3 sequence: CASSSGSWLTVGSDQFF. In DNA, the CDR3 is TGCGCCAGCAGCTCCGGGTCTTGGCTAACAGTAGGGAGTGACCAGTTCTTC.

This clonotype was seen repeatedly, ten times or more. The rearrangement links TRBV7-9 to TRBJ2-1, with D possibly TRBD2 on 5 matching bases. The V end was cut by 6 bases, the J end by 0 bases, with 12 bases between. The CDR3 loop spans 15 amino acids. CDR1 is SEHNR and CDR2 is FQNEAQ in the germline V gene (reference sequence). CDR3 sequence reads: CASRPGSNSYNEQFF. Here the CDR3 DNA reads TGTGCCAGCAGACCGGGATCCAACTCCTACAATGAGCAGTTCTTC. Full variable domain (missing parts from reference TRBV7-9 and TRBJ2-1): DTGVSQNPRHKITKRGQNVTFRCDPISEHNRLYWYRQTLGQGPEFLTYFQNEAQLEKSRLLSDRFSAERPKGSFSTLEIQRTEQGDSAMYLCASRPGSNSYNEQFFGPGTRLTVL.

This clonotype was detected many times. V gene TRBV6-2 or TRBV6-3 combines with J gene TRBJ2-5; 10 positions match TRBD1. The CDR3 is 15 residues long. Germline V gene sequence: CDR1 MNHEY, CDR2 SVGEGT. V lost 2 bases and J lost 7; bases outside the gene matches: 7. CDR3 bases: TGTGCCAGCAGTTACACCGCCGGGACAGGGGCGACCCAGTACTTC. Amino acid sequence: CASSYTAGTGATQYF.

Points on this clonotype: This may arise from a read error, as a much more abundant clone is one base away. The gene calls are TRBV7-9 and TRBJ1-4; 8 bases map to TRBD1. CDR3 length: 12 residues. Germline CDR1 reads SEHNR; CDR2 reads FQNEAQ (reference sequence). CDR3 sequence: CASSPTGEKLLF. CDR3 nucleotide sequence: TGTGCCAGCAGCCCGACAGGGGAGAAACTGCTTTTT. Full variable domain (remainder filled in from reference TRBV7-9 and TRBJ1-4): DTGVSQNPRHKITKRGQNVTFRCDPISEHNRLYWYRQTLGQGPEFLTYFQNEAQLEKSRLLSDRFSAERPKGSFSTLEIQRTEQGDSAMYLCASSPTGEKLLFGSGTQLSVL.

This clonotype appeared many times. This chain links TRBV27 with TRBJ2-1; TRBD1 agrees at 8 bases. The germline V gene encodes CDR1 MNHEY and CDR2 SMNVEV (reference sequence). V was clipped by 6 bases and J by 0 bases; unmatched bases: 22. This CDR3 is 21 amino acids long. The CDR3 nucleotides read TGTGCCAGCAGCTTAAGGTCAGGGGGCTTTGCGGTCAAGAGCTCCTACAATGAGCAGTTCTTC. Its translation is CASSLRSGGFAVKSSYNEQFF.

This clonotype was observed many times. The chain is built from TRBV12-3 or TRBV12-4 and TRBJ2-1; either TRBD1 or TRBD2 may supply D (6 bases each). Trimming shortened V by 7 bases and J by 12 bases, and 22 bases separated the two germline ends. The CDR3 covers 14 residues. Here the CDR3 DNA reads TGTGCCAGCATCGGGGGCGGTACGACGCACGGGCAGTTCTTC. Residues: CASIGGGTTHGQFF.

In regard to this clonotype: A much larger clone lies one base from this, so it may be a read error. The CDR3 here is CASSYVPPGHVTHEQYF. The CDR3 nucleotides are TGTGCCAGCAGTTACGTCCCTCCGGGACATGTCACCCACGAGCAGTACTTC. The V and J genes are TRBV6-2 or TRBV6-3 and TRBJ2-7, with D maybe TRBD1 (6 bases). Germline V gives CDR1 MNHEY, CDR2 SVGEGT. This CDR3 is built from 17 residues. V lost 2 bases, J lost 5 bases, and 22 bases lay in between.

This clonotype showed up many times. This rearrangement joins TRBV3-1 to TRBJ2-3; D is tentatively TRBD1 or TRBD2 (6 bases each). Germline V gene data show CDR1 as LGHDT and CDR2 as YNNKEL (reference sequence). The CDR3 is 20 residues long. V was trimmed by 1 base and J by 3 bases, leaving 26 bases between them. CDR3 region: CASSQVGGRDPFLRTDTQYF. The CDR3 DNA is TGTGCCAGCAGCCAAGTAGGGGGGCGGGACCCCTTCCTAAGGACAGATACGCAGTATTTT.

CDR3 in DNA: TGTGCCAGCAGCCGGAGGGGGACTAGCTCCTACAATGAGCAGTTCTTC. Its protein is CASSRRGTSSYNEQFF. The chain is built from TRBV9 and TRBJ2-1; 8 positions agree with TRBD2. CDR1 and CDR2 (germline): SGDLS, YYNGEE. V lost 4 bases, J lost 0 bases, and 6 bases stayed unmatched. The CDR3 has 16 residues.

On this clonotype: This is likely an artifact of a read error, given a far larger clone one base away. The gene calls are TRBV20-1 and TRBJ2-1, with 13 bases that match TRBD2. CDR3 size: 14 residues. Germline V lookup: CDR1 DFQATT, CDR2 SNEGSKA (reference sequence). The CDR3 spells CSAFTSGRGETRYF. DNA of the CDR3: TGCAGTGCTTTCACTAGCGGGAGGGGAGAGACCCGGTACTTC.